What follows are 10 T cell receptor beta chains derived from one specimen sequenced in a study of blood T cell repertoires in COVID-19. Profiled with immunoSEQ multiplex PCR; TCRdb holds only in-frame clones, not every one. The sample gives about 200,000 clones, roughly nine tenths of which show up once; 20% to 25% is in the top ten. Sequenced material: PBMCs or T cells enriched from blood (not recorded which). The receptors here all came from a woman in her thirties or forties in a cohort exposed to, infected with or recovered from COVID-19 (not recorded which).

J is TRBJ1-4 and V is TRBV12-3 or TRBV12-4, with 9 bases that match TRBD1. This CDR3 contains 13 residues. V was pared by 6 bases and J by 8 bases, with 4 bases of the junction left unmatched. CDR3 sequence (DNA): TGTGCCAGCAGGGGACAGGGTAGGGAAAAACTGTTTTTT. It encodes CASRGQGREKLFF.

V and J are TRBV5-1 and TRBJ2-7, with D possibly matching TRBD2 (6 bases). CDR3 length: 13 residues. Trimming pared 1 base from V and 6 bases from J, leaving 11 bases between. Germline V CDR1 and CDR2: SGHRS, YFSETQ. CDR3 residues: CASSLIGTGEQYF. The CDR3, as DNA: TGCGCCAGCAGCTTGATAGGGACTGGCGAGCAGTACTTC. The full variable domain, with the rest looked up from reference TRBV5-1 and TRBJ2-7, is KAGVTQTPRYLIKTRGQQVTLSCSPISGHRSVSWYQQTPGQGLQFLFEYFSETQRNKGNFPGRFSGRQFSNSRSEMNVSTLELGDSALYLCASSLIGTGEQYFGPGTRLTVT.

V gene TRBV4-2 combines with J gene TRBJ2-6; D possibly corresponds to TRBD1 (6 bases). There are 18 residues in the CDR3. Germline V CDR1 and CDR2: LGHNA, YNFKEQ. V lost 3 bases to trimming and J lost 2 bases, with 17 bases between them. The CDR3 loop reads CASSQGQGLSPGANVLTF. The DNA of the CDR3 is TGTGCCAGCAGCCAGGGTCAGGGGTTATCCCCTGGGGCCAACGTCCTGACTTTC.

This clone was recorded a few times. This rearrangement joins TRBV5-8 to TRBJ1-6, with a tentative D call TRBD1 (5 bases). Trimming shortened V by 3 bases and J by 10 bases, and 17 bases separated the two germline ends. CDR1 and CDR2 from the germline V gene are SGHTS and YDEGEE. The CDR3 totals 15 residues. The CDR3: CASSSRARFTSPLHF. CDR3 DNA sequence: TGTGCCAGCAGCTCCAGGGCCCGCTTTACCTCACCCCTCCACTTT. The full variable domain, rest sourced from reference TRBV5-8 and TRBJ1-6, is EAGVTQSPTHLIKTRGQQATLRCSPISGHTSVYWYQQALGLGLQFLLWYDEGEERNRGNFPPRFSGRQFPNYSSELNVNALELEDSALYLCASSSRARFTSPLHFGNGTRLTVT.

This clone was counted a single time. The chain recombines TRBV5-5 with TRBJ1-1, with TRBD1 as a possible D gene (6 bases). Germline assignment: CDR1 SGHKS and CDR2 YYEKEE (reference sequence). Trimming stripped 0 bases from V and 4 bases from J, with 13 bases between. The CDR3 spans 15 residues. The DNA of the CDR3 is TGTGCCAGCAGCTTGGGTTCAGTAGGGGGCACTGAAGCTTTCTTT. Protein: CASSLGSVGGTEAFF.

The chain joins TRBV11-2 to TRBJ1-1; the D gene is possibly TRBD1 (6 bases). This CDR3 has 14 amino acids. Trimming removed 3 bases from V and 7 bases from J, with 15 bases in between. CDR1 and CDR2 from the germline V gene are SGHAT and FQNNGV. CDR3 protein: CASSFTGLNFEAFF. CDR3 DNA sequence: TGTGCCAGCAGCTTCACAGGGTTGAATTTTGAAGCTTTCTTT.

The rearrangement links TRBV5-1 to TRBJ2-1; D not resolved. V was clipped by 0 bases and J by 7 bases, with 5 bases between them. The CDR3 runs 12 residues. CDR1 and CDR2 from the germline V gene are SGHRS and YFSETQ. Written as DNA, the CDR3 is TGCGCCAGCAGCTTGGAATCGAATGAGCAGTTCTTC. Protein sequence: CASSLESNEQFF.

In its sample, this clone was seen once. V usage is TRBV19 and J usage is TRBJ1-3, with D perhaps matching TRBD1 (6 bases). The length of the CDR3 is 15 residues. The V end was cut by 2 bases, the J end by 2 bases, with 10 bases between. Germline-derived CDR1 and CDR2 are LNHDA and SQIVND (reference sequence). The CDR3 DNA follows: TGTGCCAGTAGTATATCCGAGGGGGCTGGAAACACCATATATTTT. Residues: CASSISEGAGNTIYF. Full variable domain (outside the CDR3, taken from reference TRBV19 and TRBJ1-3): DGGITQSPKYLFRKEGQNVTLSCEQNLNHDAMYWYRQDPGQGLRLIYYSQIVNDFQKGDIAEGYSVSREKKESFPLTVTSAQKNPTAFYLCASSISEGAGNTIYFGEGSWLTVV.

The chain has TRBV5-6 and TRBJ1-1; D uncertain. With 2 bases removed from V and 2 bases from J, the gap between germline ends came to 10 bases. Germline lookup yields CDR1 SGHDT and CDR2 YYEEEE. The CDR3 extends over 14 amino acids. The CDR3 DNA is TGTGCCAGCAGCTTAAATCCCATCAACACTGAAGCTTTCTTT. As protein: CASSLNPINTEAFF.

The V and J genes are TRBV7-9 and TRBJ2-1; 8 bases align to TRBD1. The V segment lost 3 bases and the J segment 6 bases; nucleotides outside the gene matches: 1. Germline CDR1 and CDR2: SEHNR and FQNEAQ (reference sequence). The CDR3 has 13 amino acids. The CDR3 DNA sequence: TGTGCCAGCAGCTTTGGGACAGGCAATGAGCAGTTCTTC. Translation: CASSFGTGNEQFF.